The clone carrying this T cell receptor (beta chain) was counted between two and nine times. Its cognate antigen is unknown. Alongside a J-beta primer mix, a sample-barcoded 5' primer served in a second PCR lasting roughly 6 to 12 cycles. From the 5' RACE reads, TCRdb called clonotypes with MiXCR, one entry per CDR3 protein. This sample yields over 1,300,000 distinct CDR3 sequences, of which approximately 59% are seen a single time; roughly 6.3% belongs to the top ten. There are 13 residues in the CDR3. Germline assignment: CDR1 SQVTM and CDR2 ANQGSEA. V was cut by 5 bases and J by 4 bases, with 12 bases left in between. The data originate from a study of blood T cells in healthy people across ages. The study, taken as a whole, reports: Older age went with lower TCR beta diversity per million T cells, in a roughly linear way.

Total RNA was isolated from each sample in quantities of at least 5 micrograms. This chain joins TRBV29-1 and TRBJ2-1; possible D gene TRBD1, 6 bases. This TCR came from a man between 18 and 35 years old in good health. Sequencing was done on a sample of blood. The CDR3 loop reads CSVFLGTYNEQFF. CDR3 bases: TGCAGCGTTTTCCTTGGGACATACAATGAGCAGTTCTTC.